The clone carrying this T cell receptor beta chain was recorded at least ten times. The sample is drawn from a study of blood T cell repertoires in COVID-19. At the level of the study: Italy, Spain and the United States were the sources of the convalescent and acute COVID-19 samples. In each case, the material was cDNA or gDNA derived from T cells, B-cell-depleted T cells, or PBMCs.

Participants, about 18 to 95 years old, spanned about two dozen US areas. Participants reported their clinical history, and cohort assignment relied on those reports. Sequenced by immunoSEQ multiplex PCR; TCRdb stores in-frame clones only, minus some. The sample consists of a few hundred thousand clones, about 87% of them appearing once. V shed 6 bases and J 4 bases; nucleotides not matched to a gene: 7. The CDR3 extends over 14 amino acids. The germline V gene encodes CDR1 MDHEN and CDR2 SYDVKM. The chain links TRBV28 to TRBJ2-7; 9 positions match TRBD1. The source material was PBMCs or T cells enriched from blood (not recorded which). The sequence was obtained from a middle-aged woman with acute COVID-19. The CDR3 protein is CASRGTGKMYEQYF. CDR3 bases: TGTGCCAGCAGGGGGACAGGGAAAATGTACGAGCAGTACTTC. Looking up the rest from reference TRBV28 and TRBJ2-7 gives the full variable domain: DVKVTQSSRYLVKRTGEKVFLECVQDMDHENMFWYRQDPGLGLRLIYFSYDVKMKEKGDIPEGYSVSREKKERFSLILESASTNQTSMYLCASRGTGKMYEQYFGPGTRLTVT.